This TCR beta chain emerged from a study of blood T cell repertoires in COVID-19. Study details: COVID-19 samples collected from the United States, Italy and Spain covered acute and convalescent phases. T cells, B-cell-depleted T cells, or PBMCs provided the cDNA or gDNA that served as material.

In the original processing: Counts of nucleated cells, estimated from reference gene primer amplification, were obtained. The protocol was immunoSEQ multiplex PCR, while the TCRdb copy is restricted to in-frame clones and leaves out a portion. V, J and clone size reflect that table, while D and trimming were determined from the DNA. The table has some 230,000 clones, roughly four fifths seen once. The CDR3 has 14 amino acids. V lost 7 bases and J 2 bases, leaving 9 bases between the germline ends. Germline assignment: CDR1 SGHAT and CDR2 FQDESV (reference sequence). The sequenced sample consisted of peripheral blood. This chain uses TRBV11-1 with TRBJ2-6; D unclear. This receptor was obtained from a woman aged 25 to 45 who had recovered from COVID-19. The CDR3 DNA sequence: TGTGCCAGCACCTACAGCACTGGGGCCAACGTCCTGACTTTC. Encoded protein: CASTYSTGANVLTF.